The 29 T cell receptor beta chains presented below share a single source sample, sequenced in a study of T cells after yellow fever vaccination. MiXCR was run by TCRdb on the 5' RACE reads, yielding one entry per CDR3 protein. The sample consists of 250,000 to 400,000 distinct CDR3 sequences, 4.1% of them appearing once. The sequencing here drew on PBMCs, taken 5 days after the yellow fever booster vaccination. The receptor source for this set is a young man who received the YFV17D yellow fever vaccine.

The gene calls are TRBV27 and TRBJ1-5; D might be TRBD1 (5 bases). Trimming left V 0 bases short and J 10 bases short, with 16 bases between. There are 15 residues in the CDR3. Germline V lookup: CDR1 MNHEY, CDR2 SMNVEV (reference sequence). CDR3 nucleotide sequence: TGTGCCAGCAGTTTATCTTATAGGGGCCCGGGACCCCAGCATTTT. Protein product: CASSLSYRGPGPQHF.

The chain combines TRBV25-1 with TRBJ1-2; 9 bases map to TRBD1. V dropped 4 bases and J dropped 2; count of bases not matched to a gene: 5. Looked up from germline, CDR1 is MGHDK and CDR2 is SYGVNS. The CDR3 length is 15 residues. This chain's CDR3 is CASSGTGTGNYGYTF. For the CDR3, the DNA is TGTGCCAGCAGTGGGACCGGGACAGGGAACTATGGCTACACCTTC.

Ten or more counts support this clonotype. V and J are TRBV6-6 and TRBJ2-1, with TRBD2 as a possible D gene (6 bases). The CDR3 extends over 18 amino acids. With 0 bases removed from V and 3 bases from J, the gap between germline ends came to 18 bases. Germline V gene lookup returns CDR1 MNHNY and CDR2 SVGAGI (reference sequence). The CDR3, as DNA: TGTGCCAGCAGTTACTCGGTTTGGGGGGAAGATTTCTACAATGAGCAGTTCTTC. Amino acid sequence: CASSYSVWGEDFYNEQFF.

This chain joins TRBV12-3 or TRBV12-4 and TRBJ2-3, with D perhaps TRBD1 or TRBD2 (5 bases each). The CDR3 has 14 residues. V lost 3 bases and J lost 6, with 13 bases in between. The CDR3 DNA reads as TGTGCCAGCAGTTTCAGACGGGGCCCGGATACGCAGTATTTT. It is translated as CASSFRRGPDTQYF.

This clonotype was observed a few times. The chain employs TRBV7-9 and TRBJ1-4; the D is unclear. Germline assignment: CDR1 SEHNR and CDR2 FQNEAQ (reference sequence). The CDR3 has 15 residues. Trimming pared 2 bases from V and 3 bases from J, leaving 10 bases between. This CDR3 is CASSLWTTPNEKLFF. The CDR3 DNA reads TGTGCCAGCAGCTTATGGACCACCCCTAATGAAAAACTGTTTTTT.

The gene calls are TRBV12-3 or TRBV12-4 and TRBJ2-2, with 9 bases that match TRBD1. The ends lost 6 bases at V and 4 bases at J; junction bases unmatched: 6. The CDR3 contains 15 residues. The CDR3 bases are TGTGCCAGCAGGTCGACAGGGGGGGGCACCGGGGAGCTGTTTTTT. It encodes CASRSTGGGTGELFF.

This clonotype was recorded a few times. The genes are TRBV29-1 and TRBJ2-3; possibly TRBD1 or TRBD2 for D (6 bases each). Per germline, CDR1 SQVTM and CDR2 ANQGSEA. The V gene lost 4 bases and the J gene lost 9 bases, with 17 bases spanning the gap. The CDR3 is 13 amino acids. This CDR3 is CSVGSGADTTQYF. Here the CDR3 DNA reads TGCAGCGTTGGCTCGGGGGCCGATACCACGCAGTATTTT.

This rearrangement joins TRBV18 to TRBJ1-1; 8 bases agree with TRBD1. V trimming: 4 bases; J trimming: 10 bases; junction bases outside the gene matches: 14. The CDR3 contains 15 residues. Germline CDR1 is KGHSH and CDR2 is LQKENI. The CDR3 here is CASSRSRTGSGGAFF. CDR3 DNA: TGTGCCAGCTCACGAAGTAGGACAGGGTCTGGGGGAGCTTTCTTT.

This clonotype showed up just a few times. The V and J genes are TRBV20-1 and TRBJ2-5; D is ambiguous. V lost 6 bases and J lost 5, with 22 bases in between. The germline gives CDR1 DFQATT, CDR2 SNEGSKA (reference sequence). The CDR3 totals 15 residues. The CDR3 nucleotides are TGCAGTGCCGAGCCGCCCGTGGTAGCAGCGGAGACCCAGTACTTC. Amino acids: CSAEPPVVAAETQYF.

This clonotype occurred many times. This chain joins TRBV7-3 and TRBJ1-1, with D possibly matching TRBD1 (5 bases). Germline V lookup: CDR1 SGHTA, CDR2 FQGTGA. V lost 2 bases and J lost 5, with 9 bases in between. CDR3 length equals 13 residues. CDR3 nucleotide sequence: TGTGCCAGCAGCTTATCGGGGGGGACTGAAGCTTTCTTT. Its translation: CASSLSGGTEAFF.

In this sample, this clonotype turned up many times. The genes are TRBV5-4 and TRBJ2-1, with a possible D match to TRBD1 (5 bases). V was clipped by 3 bases and J by 1 base, with 14 bases between them. From germline, CDR1 is SGHNT and CDR2 YYREEE (reference sequence). The CDR3 covers 16 residues. The CDR3 region has the DNA TGTGCCAGCAGCTCTGGACAAAAACGGTCCTACAATGAGCAGTTCTTC. Translating it yields CASSSGQKRSYNEQFF. The full variable domain, in which reference TRBV5-4 and TRBJ2-1 provide the parts outside the CDR3, is ETGVTQSPTHLIKTRGQQVTLRCSSQSGHNTVSWYQQALGQGPQFIFQYYREEENGRGNFPPRFSGLQFPNYSSELNVNALELDDSALYLCASSSGQKRSYNEQFFGPGTRLTVL.

This clonotype came up many times. The J gene is TRBJ2-3, the V gene TRBV6-5; D gene unclear. The germline CDR1 and CDR2 sequences are MNHEY and SVGAGI. V was clipped by 0 bases and J by 0 bases, with 7 bases between them. This CDR3 region has 15 residues. The CDR3 protein is CASSYSAVSTDTQYF. CDR3 nucleotides: TGTGCCAGCAGTTACTCCGCGGTGAGCACAGATACGCAGTATTTT.

This clonotype occurred many times. V is TRBV29-1 and J is TRBJ2-2; a possible D gene is TRBD1 (5 bases). From germline, CDR1 is SQVTM and CDR2 ANQGSEA. The V end was cut by 4 bases, the J end by 4 bases, with 16 bases between. This CDR3 has 15 residues. The CDR3 nucleotides are TGCAGCGTTGGTGCCCCTGGGGCAGGCACCGGGGAGCTGTTTTTT. Translating gives CSVGAPGAGTGELFF.

The chain links TRBV5-4 to TRBJ2-5, with 8 bases fitting TRBD2. Germline-derived CDR1 and CDR2 are SGHNT and YYREEE (reference sequence). This CDR3 region has 14 residues. With V trimmed by 5 bases and J by 1 base, 4 bases remained unmatched. The CDR3 region has the DNA TGTGCCAGCAGTCCCGGGACTAGCCAAGAGACCCAGTACTTC. Translation gives CASSPGTSQETQYF.

This clonotype turned up a few times. This rearrangement joins TRBV11-2 to TRBJ2-6; tentatively, D is TRBD1 or TRBD2 (5 bases each). CDR1 SGHAT and CDR2 FQNNGV come from the germline V gene. The V end lost 5 bases, the J end lost 0 bases, and 20 bases lay between the germline ends. The CDR3 contains 19 residues. CDR3 sequence reads: CASSTRGGSLSSGANVLTF. In nucleotides, the CDR3 is TGTGCCAGCAGCACCCGGGGCGGCAGTCTCTCCTCTGGGGCCAACGTCCTGACTTTC.

This clonotype was counted only a few times. This chain's CDR3 is CASSLAGGPVRQETQYF. The DNA of the CDR3 is TGTGCCAGCAGCCTAGCGGGGGGACCCGTCAGACAAGAGACCCAGTACTTC. The chain uses TRBV6-5 and TRBJ2-5, with 11 nucleotides matching TRBD2. The CDR3 contains 17 residues. Germline lookup yields CDR1 MNHEY and CDR2 SVGAGI. Trimming removed 6 bases from V and 2 bases from J; junction bases left unmatched: 11.

The genes are TRBV5-1 and TRBJ2-2, with D possibly matching TRBD2 (5 bases). The germline gives CDR1 SGHRS, CDR2 YFSETQ. Trimming took off 6 bases at V and 4 bases at J, with 13 bases between the two ends. The CDR3 is 14 residues long. The CDR3 nucleotides read TGCGCCAGCACTCGAACTGCGGGCACCGGGGAGCTGTTTTTT. Translation: CASTRTAGTGELFF.

This clonotype has at least ten counts. This sequence joins TRBV7-3 and TRBJ2-1; maybe TRBD2 (5 bases). Per the germline V gene, CDR1 is SGHTA and CDR2 is FQGTGA. The CDR3 loop spans 17 amino acids. The V end lost 5 bases, the J end lost 7 bases, and 24 bases lay between the germline ends. The CDR3 sequence is CASSLSPLGFSGNEQFF. The CDR3 DNA sequence: TGTGCCAGCAGCCTGTCCCCATTGGGCTTCTCGGGGAATGAGCAGTTCTTC.

In its sample, this clonotype was seen a few times. The J gene is TRBJ2-5, the V gene TRBV12-3 or TRBV12-4, with 9 bases fitting TRBD2. V lost 3 bases, J lost 5 bases, and 10 bases stayed unmatched. The CDR3 runs to 16 residues. CDR3 amino acids: CASSLLLAGGRETQYF. The CDR3 bases are TGTGCCAGCAGTTTGTTACTGGCGGGGGGGCGGGAGACCCAGTACTTC.

This clonotype appeared a few times. The chain is built from TRBV2 and TRBJ2-7; D remains unclear. Germline V gene lookup returns CDR1 SNHLY and CDR2 FYNNEI. The CDR3 loop spans 15 amino acids. V was pared by 8 bases and J by 0 bases, with 17 bases between. The chain's CDR3 is CASGPGPRSSYEQYF. The CDR3, as DNA: TGTGCCAGCGGCCCGGGCCCCCGGAGCTCCTACGAGCAGTACTTC.

The CDR3 reads CASSPRPGFTGYTF. The CDR3 bases are TGTGCCAGCAGTCCCCGACCGGGATTTACTGGCTACACCTTC. The J gene is TRBJ1-2, the V gene TRBV6-5; D remains unclear. V was shortened by 5 bases and J by 7 bases, with 17 bases between the two germline ends. CDR3 length equals 14 residues. Germline loops: CDR1 MNHEY, CDR2 SVGAGI.

Only a few counts were recorded for this clonotype. The J gene is TRBJ2-5, the V gene TRBV10-3; 15 positions match TRBD2. The CDR3 runs to 17 residues. Germline CDR1 ENHRY, CDR2 SYGVKD. The junction had 12 bases not matched to a gene; V was cut back by 8 bases and J by 5 bases. CDR3: CAISIRGLAGGPETQYF. CDR3 coding DNA: TGTGCCATCTCCATCCGCGGACTAGCGGGGGGGCCGGAGACCCAGTACTTC.

This clonotype was counted only a few times. This chain connects TRBV5-1 to TRBJ1-4; weak D call: TRBD1 (5 bases). CDR3 length: 14 residues. V lost 2 bases and J lost 13, with 18 bases in between. Germline V gene lookup returns CDR1 SGHRS and CDR2 YFSETQ. CDR3 sequence: CASSFGSGVNLLFF. The CDR3 DNA follows: TGCGCCAGCAGCTTTGGGTCGGGGGTGAATCTACTGTTTTTT. The whole variable domain, filled in from reference TRBV5-1 and TRBJ1-4, reads KAGVTQTPRYLIKTRGQQVTLSCSPISGHRSVSWYQQTPGQGLQFLFEYFSETQRNKGNFPGRFSGRQFSNSRSEMNVSTLELGDSALYLCASSFGSGVNLLFFGSGTQLSVL.

The V call is TRBV10-3, the J call TRBJ2-1; TRBD2 aligns across 10 bases. Trimming took 4 bases from V and 7 from J; bases not matched to a gene: 7. Germline V lookup: CDR1 ENHRY, CDR2 SYGVKD. The CDR3 loop spans 15 amino acids. The CDR3 loop is CAISGLAGDRNEQFF. DNA of the CDR3: TGTGCCATCAGTGGCCTAGCGGGGGATAGAAATGAGCAGTTCTTC.

This chain joins TRBV28 and TRBJ2-3; 10 bases map to TRBD1. CDR3 length: 17 residues. Germline V gives CDR1 MDHEN, CDR2 SYDVKM. With 7 bases clipped from V and 2 bases from J, the junction kept 12 bases outside the gene matches. The DNA for the CDR3 is TGTGCCAGCAAAAAAAGGCCCGGACAGGGGGTCACAGATACGCAGTATTTT. As protein: CASKKRPGQGVTDTQYF.

The sample holds a few counts of this clonotype. The V call is TRBV6-2 or TRBV6-3, the J call TRBJ2-5, with D possibly being TRBD1 or TRBD2 (5 bases each). This CDR3 is 12 amino acids long. The V end was cut by 7 bases, the J end by 2 bases, with 8 bases between. Per the germline V gene, CDR1 is MNHEY and CDR2 is SVGEGT. The CDR3 DNA reads as TGTGCCAGCACGAGGGGACAAGAGACCCAGTACTTC. This encodes CASTRGQETQYF.

This clonotype was recorded many times. The chain combines TRBV29-1 with TRBJ2-1; 14 positions agree with TRBD2. The CDR3 extends over 16 amino acids. From germline, CDR1 is SQVTM and CDR2 ANQGSEA. V lost 7 bases to trimming and J lost 1 base; unmatched junction nucleotides: 6. This CDR3 reads CSAGTSGGHSYNEQFF. The CDR3 nucleotides read TGCAGCGCTGGGACTAGCGGGGGCCATTCCTACAATGAGCAGTTCTTC.

This clonotype has at least ten counts. It is unclear where the CDR3 begins or ends on the DNA, so no DNA is shown, and the CDR3 is as TCRdb lists it. V and J are TRBV20-1 and TRBJ1-2. Germline V gives CDR1 DFQATT, CDR2 SNEGSKA (reference sequence). The CDR3 is 14 residues long, ends included. The CDR3 region is CSARDVGGGTAARF.

This rearrangement joins TRBV11-2 to TRBJ2-1; D gene ambiguous. Trimming took off 7 bases at V and 4 bases at J, with 14 bases between the two ends. This CDR3 has 14 amino acids. Germline CDR1 reads SGHAT; CDR2 reads FQNNGV. The CDR3 region is CASTKAGTYNEQFF. The CDR3 DNA sequence: TGTGCCAGCACCAAGGCAGGAACTTACAATGAGCAGTTCTTC.